This T cell receptor beta chain emerged from a study of blood T cell dynamics during melanoma immunotherapy. Across the study: Standard first-line treatment here was pembrolizumab or nivolumab plus ipilimumab in metastatic melanoma. General study results and limits: PBMC repertoires of eventual disease-control patients split at W3 into clonality or diversity gains.

Time point in this sample: pre-treatment baseline. Assay used: immunoSEQ multiplex PCR; TCRdb lists only in-frame clones, some missing. This sample yields about 4,800 clones, of which 86% are seen a single time; roughly 36% belongs to the top ten. This clone is medium-sized (0.01 to 0.1%) within its sample. Its antigen remains unknown. CDR1 and CDR2 from the germline V gene are MGHRA and YSYEKL. This CDR3 is built from 18 residues. V shed 0 bases and J 9 bases; nucleotides not matched to a gene: 17. Sequencing was performed on blood, taken from a patient treated with checkpoint blockade. The sequence was obtained from a human donor with melanoma. The rearrangement uses TRBV4-1 and TRBJ2-1; 7 bases line up with TRBD2. The CDR3 nucleotides are TGCGCCAGCAGCCAAGATAAAAGAGGGAGGGACTGGGGCAGTGAGCAGTTCTTC. Its protein product is CASSQDKRGRDWGSEQFF.